Listed here are 2 T cell receptor beta chains from one sample, sequenced in a study of blood T cell repertoires in COVID-19 (dated by TCRdb to between 2020 and 2021). Library preparation used the immunoSEQ multiplex PCR assay. Sourced from immuneACCESS, this table was stored by TCRdb with only in-frame sequences that have V and J called. A share of the clones is absent; for the studies checked, an unresolved V gene accounts for under half, and the remainder has no known explanation. The sample has approximately 200,000 clones on record, 70% to 90% of them singletons. Roughly 11% of the sample is taken by the ten largest. Sequences were obtained from peripheral blood. These receptors came from a human donor with active or convalescent COVID-19. The donor label of this sample is uncertain.

The chain recombines TRBV19 with TRBJ2-7; the D is unclear. This CDR3 is 13 amino acids long. Germline CDR1 and CDR2: LNHDA and SQIVND (reference sequence). With 1 base removed from V and 1 base from J, the gap between germline ends came to 5 bases. The CDR3 nucleotides are TGTGCCAGTAGTATAGGTTCATCCTACGAGCAGTACTTC. Protein product: CASSIGSSYEQYF.

The chain is built from TRBV5-4 and TRBJ2-4; 9 bases agree with TRBD2. V lost 4 bases and J lost 2; bases outside the gene matches: 4. This CDR3 has 15 residues. In germline, CDR1 is SGHNT, CDR2 YYREEE (reference sequence). CDR3 in amino acids: CASSGRGGSKNIQYF. For the CDR3, the DNA is TGTGCCAGCAGCGGGCGGGGGGGCTCCAAAAACATTCAGTACTTC. Combining the CDR3 with reference TRBV5-4 and TRBJ2-4 gives the whole variable domain ETGVTQSPTHLIKTRGQQVTLRCSSQSGHNTVSWYQQALGQGPQFIFQYYREEENGRGNFPPRFSGLQFPNYSSELNVNALELDDSALYLCASSGRGGSKNIQYFGAGTRLSVL.